The text below deals with one T cell receptor beta chain. Its antigen is not known. These data originate in a study of cytomegalovirus exposure and HLA in healthy donors. Study information: Assignment to the Caucasian-associated ancestry cluster applied to approximately 80% of the approximately 380 genotyped donors. Whole-study findings and limits: A prior analysis recorded that most TCR beta V segments were productive about 90% or about 30% of the time. A later analysis appeared to link common viral pathogens to several of the most significant clusters.

Both 60 Vbeta primers and 13 Jbeta primers went into the PCR. Data came from immunoSEQ multiplex PCR; TCRdb stores just in-frame clones and leaves some out. The sample records roughly 130,000 clones, around four fifths being singletons. The CDR3 consists of 18 residues. Losses at the gene ends were 9 bases for V and 2 bases for J; bases not matched to a gene: 21. Germline V lookup: CDR1 SGHRS, CDR2 YFSETQ. The chain recombines TRBV5-1 with TRBJ2-5; 8 nucleotides agree with TRBD1. This sequence was found in a boy aged 5-17 years in good health and CMV-seronegative. The source material was PBMCs. CDR3 sequence (DNA): TGCGCCATTCCTGCCCATGGGGGCACAGGACAGGGACAAGAGACCCAGTACTTC. It codes for CAIPAHGGTGQGQETQYF.